The clone carrying this T cell receptor beta chain was found a few times. Here immunoSEQ multiplex PCR was the method, and the copy in TCRdb shows in-frame clones only, minus some. In the table there are 130,000 to 150,000 clones, approximately 93% of which are singletons. There are 14 residues in the CDR3. The V end lost 7 bases, the J end lost 0 bases, and 11 bases lay between the germline ends. Germline V lookup: CDR1 LNHDA, CDR2 SQIVND (reference sequence). The sample is drawn from a study of control samples from healthy donors and cancer patients. The chain is built from TRBV19 and TRBJ2-3; no reliable D call. Input material: blood. This TCR came from a man between 18 and 35 years old in good health. The CDR3 nucleotides are TGTGCCAGTATGGCAGGCCTTAGCACAGATACGCAGTATTTT. Translation gives CASMAGLSTDTQYF.